Sequencing of this T cell receptor beta chain was carried out in a study of shared clonotypes between healthy human individuals. Donors, healthy HIV-negative adults, lacked recent acute infections or vaccinations. CDR1 is SGHRS, CDR2 YFSETQ, per germline. The CDR3 extends over 14 amino acids. With 1 base removed from V and 5 bases from J, the gap between germline ends came to 12 bases. Produced via immunoSEQ multiplex PCR; TCRdb's table is partial and in-frame only. The sample has about 2.3 million clones; 85% to 95% are singletons. The rearrangement uses TRBV5-1 and TRBJ1-2; D call uncertain. This receptor was obtained from a man between 18 and 35 years old in good health. Some clones in this sample may be carry-over from other donors' samples. What was sequenced was naive CD4+ T cells from PBMCs. Subset in this sample: CD45RA+ positively selected. The CDR3 sequence is CASSLNGRPYGYTF. CDR3 in DNA: TGCGCCAGCAGCTTGAACGGCAGGCCTTATGGCTACACCTTC.